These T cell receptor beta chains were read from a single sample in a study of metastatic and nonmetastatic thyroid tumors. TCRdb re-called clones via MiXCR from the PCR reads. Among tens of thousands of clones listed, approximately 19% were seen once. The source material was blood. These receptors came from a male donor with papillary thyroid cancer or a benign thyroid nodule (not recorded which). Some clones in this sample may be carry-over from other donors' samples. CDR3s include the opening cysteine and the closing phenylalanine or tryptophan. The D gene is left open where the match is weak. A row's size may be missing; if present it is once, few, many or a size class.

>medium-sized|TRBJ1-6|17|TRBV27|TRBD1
CASSNTGGSSYNSPLHF
TGTGCCAGCAGCAATACAGGGGGAAGCTCCTATAATTCACCCCTCCACTTT
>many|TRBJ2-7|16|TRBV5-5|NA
CASSPTSRELHYEQYF
TGTGCCAGCAGCCCAACCTCCCGGGAGCTACACTACGAGCAGTACTTC
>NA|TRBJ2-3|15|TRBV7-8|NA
CASSLESGGIDTQYF
TGTGCCAGCAGCTTAGAGTCAGGTGGCATAGATACGCAGTATTTT
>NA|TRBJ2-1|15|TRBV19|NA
CASSIGKGKQNEQFF
TGTGCCAGTAGTATCGGTAAGGGGAAGCAAAATGAGCAGTTCTTC
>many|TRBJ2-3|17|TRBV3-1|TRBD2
CASSQGRGTSGRHTQYF
TGTGCCAGCAGCCAAGGGCGGGGGACTAGCGGGCGACATACGCAGTATTTT
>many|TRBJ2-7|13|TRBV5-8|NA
CASSATRSYEQYF
TGTGCCAGCAGCGCGACTAGGTCCTACGAGCAGTACTTC
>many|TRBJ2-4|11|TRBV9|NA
CASSSSNIQYF
TGTGCCAGTTCTAGCAGCAACATTCAGTACTTC
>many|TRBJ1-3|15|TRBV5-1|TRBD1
CASSAGGGSGNTIYF
TGCGCCAGCAGCGCAGGGGGCGGCTCTGGAAACACCATATATTTT
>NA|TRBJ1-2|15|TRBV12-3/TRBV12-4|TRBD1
CASSLGQGPFGGYTF
TGTGCCAGCAGCCTGGGACAGGGGCCCTTTGGTGGCTACACCTTC
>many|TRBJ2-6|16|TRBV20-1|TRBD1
CSASGTAISGANVLTF
TGCAGTGCTTCCGGGACAGCGATCTCTGGGGCCAACGTCCTGACTTTC
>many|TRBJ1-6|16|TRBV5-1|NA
CASSLVIGSYNSPLHF
TGCGCCAGCAGCTTGGTCATCGGGTCCTATAATTCACCCCTCCACTTT
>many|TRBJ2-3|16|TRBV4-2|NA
CASGGEADPITDTQYF
TGTGCCAGCGGGGGTGAGGCGGACCCTATCACAGATACGCAGTATTTT
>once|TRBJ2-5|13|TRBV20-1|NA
CSASAGGKETQYF
TGCAGTGCTAGTGCCGGAGGGAAGGAGACCCAGTACTTC
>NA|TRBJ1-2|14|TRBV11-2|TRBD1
CASSSLRQGRGYTF
TGTGCCAGCAGCTCGCTACGACAGGGGAGGGGCTACACCTTC
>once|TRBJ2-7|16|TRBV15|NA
CATSRYRTGHLYDQYF
TGTGCCACCAGTAGATACCGGACTGGGCACCTCTACGATCAGTACTTC
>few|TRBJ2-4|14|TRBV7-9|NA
CASSLGQGRDIQYF
TGTGCCAGCAGCTTGGGGCAGGGTCGTGACATTCAGTACTTC
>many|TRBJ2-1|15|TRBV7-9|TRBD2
CASSQSSGRAGEQFF
TGTGCCAGCAGCCAATCTAGCGGGAGGGCAGGTGAGCAGTTCTTC
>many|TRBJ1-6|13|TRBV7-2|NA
CASSLTGESPLHF
TGTGCCAGCAGCTTGACAGGAGAATCACCCCTCCACTTT
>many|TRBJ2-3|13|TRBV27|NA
CASSLSVADTQYF
TGTGCCAGCAGTTTATCTGTCGCAGATACGCAGTATTTT
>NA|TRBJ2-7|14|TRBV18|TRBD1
CASSPGQGPYEQYF
TGTGCCAGCTCGCCGGGACAGGGGCCCTACGAGCAGTACTTC
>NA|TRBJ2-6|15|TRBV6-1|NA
CASTEAAVGANVLTF
TGTGCCAGCACGGAGGCAGCGGTCGGGGCCAACGTCCTGACTTTC
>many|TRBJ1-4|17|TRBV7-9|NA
CASSLTAVDGGNEKLFF
TGTGCCAGCAGCTTAACGGCCGTTGACGGCGGAAATGAAAAACTGTTTTTT
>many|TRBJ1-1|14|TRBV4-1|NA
CASSQDEGYTEAFF
TGCGCCAGCAGCCAAGATGAGGGTTACACTGAAGCTTTCTTT
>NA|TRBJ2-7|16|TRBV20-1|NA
CSARRGLGEVYSAQYF
TGCAGTGCTAGACGGGGACTGGGGGAGGTTTACTCCGCGCAGTACTTC
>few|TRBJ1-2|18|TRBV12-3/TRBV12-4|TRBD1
CASSFAGGATIFYYVYTF
TGTGCCAGCAGTTTTGCAGGGGGGGCTACTATCTTCTACTATGTCTACACCTTC
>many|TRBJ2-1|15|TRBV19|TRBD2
CASSIGLADFNEQFF
TGTGCCAGTAGTATAGGACTAGCGGATTTCAATGAGCAGTTCTTC
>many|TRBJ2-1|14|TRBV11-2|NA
CASSYRGRKDEQFF
TGTGCCAGCAGCTATCGGGGACGTAAGGATGAGCAGTTCTTC